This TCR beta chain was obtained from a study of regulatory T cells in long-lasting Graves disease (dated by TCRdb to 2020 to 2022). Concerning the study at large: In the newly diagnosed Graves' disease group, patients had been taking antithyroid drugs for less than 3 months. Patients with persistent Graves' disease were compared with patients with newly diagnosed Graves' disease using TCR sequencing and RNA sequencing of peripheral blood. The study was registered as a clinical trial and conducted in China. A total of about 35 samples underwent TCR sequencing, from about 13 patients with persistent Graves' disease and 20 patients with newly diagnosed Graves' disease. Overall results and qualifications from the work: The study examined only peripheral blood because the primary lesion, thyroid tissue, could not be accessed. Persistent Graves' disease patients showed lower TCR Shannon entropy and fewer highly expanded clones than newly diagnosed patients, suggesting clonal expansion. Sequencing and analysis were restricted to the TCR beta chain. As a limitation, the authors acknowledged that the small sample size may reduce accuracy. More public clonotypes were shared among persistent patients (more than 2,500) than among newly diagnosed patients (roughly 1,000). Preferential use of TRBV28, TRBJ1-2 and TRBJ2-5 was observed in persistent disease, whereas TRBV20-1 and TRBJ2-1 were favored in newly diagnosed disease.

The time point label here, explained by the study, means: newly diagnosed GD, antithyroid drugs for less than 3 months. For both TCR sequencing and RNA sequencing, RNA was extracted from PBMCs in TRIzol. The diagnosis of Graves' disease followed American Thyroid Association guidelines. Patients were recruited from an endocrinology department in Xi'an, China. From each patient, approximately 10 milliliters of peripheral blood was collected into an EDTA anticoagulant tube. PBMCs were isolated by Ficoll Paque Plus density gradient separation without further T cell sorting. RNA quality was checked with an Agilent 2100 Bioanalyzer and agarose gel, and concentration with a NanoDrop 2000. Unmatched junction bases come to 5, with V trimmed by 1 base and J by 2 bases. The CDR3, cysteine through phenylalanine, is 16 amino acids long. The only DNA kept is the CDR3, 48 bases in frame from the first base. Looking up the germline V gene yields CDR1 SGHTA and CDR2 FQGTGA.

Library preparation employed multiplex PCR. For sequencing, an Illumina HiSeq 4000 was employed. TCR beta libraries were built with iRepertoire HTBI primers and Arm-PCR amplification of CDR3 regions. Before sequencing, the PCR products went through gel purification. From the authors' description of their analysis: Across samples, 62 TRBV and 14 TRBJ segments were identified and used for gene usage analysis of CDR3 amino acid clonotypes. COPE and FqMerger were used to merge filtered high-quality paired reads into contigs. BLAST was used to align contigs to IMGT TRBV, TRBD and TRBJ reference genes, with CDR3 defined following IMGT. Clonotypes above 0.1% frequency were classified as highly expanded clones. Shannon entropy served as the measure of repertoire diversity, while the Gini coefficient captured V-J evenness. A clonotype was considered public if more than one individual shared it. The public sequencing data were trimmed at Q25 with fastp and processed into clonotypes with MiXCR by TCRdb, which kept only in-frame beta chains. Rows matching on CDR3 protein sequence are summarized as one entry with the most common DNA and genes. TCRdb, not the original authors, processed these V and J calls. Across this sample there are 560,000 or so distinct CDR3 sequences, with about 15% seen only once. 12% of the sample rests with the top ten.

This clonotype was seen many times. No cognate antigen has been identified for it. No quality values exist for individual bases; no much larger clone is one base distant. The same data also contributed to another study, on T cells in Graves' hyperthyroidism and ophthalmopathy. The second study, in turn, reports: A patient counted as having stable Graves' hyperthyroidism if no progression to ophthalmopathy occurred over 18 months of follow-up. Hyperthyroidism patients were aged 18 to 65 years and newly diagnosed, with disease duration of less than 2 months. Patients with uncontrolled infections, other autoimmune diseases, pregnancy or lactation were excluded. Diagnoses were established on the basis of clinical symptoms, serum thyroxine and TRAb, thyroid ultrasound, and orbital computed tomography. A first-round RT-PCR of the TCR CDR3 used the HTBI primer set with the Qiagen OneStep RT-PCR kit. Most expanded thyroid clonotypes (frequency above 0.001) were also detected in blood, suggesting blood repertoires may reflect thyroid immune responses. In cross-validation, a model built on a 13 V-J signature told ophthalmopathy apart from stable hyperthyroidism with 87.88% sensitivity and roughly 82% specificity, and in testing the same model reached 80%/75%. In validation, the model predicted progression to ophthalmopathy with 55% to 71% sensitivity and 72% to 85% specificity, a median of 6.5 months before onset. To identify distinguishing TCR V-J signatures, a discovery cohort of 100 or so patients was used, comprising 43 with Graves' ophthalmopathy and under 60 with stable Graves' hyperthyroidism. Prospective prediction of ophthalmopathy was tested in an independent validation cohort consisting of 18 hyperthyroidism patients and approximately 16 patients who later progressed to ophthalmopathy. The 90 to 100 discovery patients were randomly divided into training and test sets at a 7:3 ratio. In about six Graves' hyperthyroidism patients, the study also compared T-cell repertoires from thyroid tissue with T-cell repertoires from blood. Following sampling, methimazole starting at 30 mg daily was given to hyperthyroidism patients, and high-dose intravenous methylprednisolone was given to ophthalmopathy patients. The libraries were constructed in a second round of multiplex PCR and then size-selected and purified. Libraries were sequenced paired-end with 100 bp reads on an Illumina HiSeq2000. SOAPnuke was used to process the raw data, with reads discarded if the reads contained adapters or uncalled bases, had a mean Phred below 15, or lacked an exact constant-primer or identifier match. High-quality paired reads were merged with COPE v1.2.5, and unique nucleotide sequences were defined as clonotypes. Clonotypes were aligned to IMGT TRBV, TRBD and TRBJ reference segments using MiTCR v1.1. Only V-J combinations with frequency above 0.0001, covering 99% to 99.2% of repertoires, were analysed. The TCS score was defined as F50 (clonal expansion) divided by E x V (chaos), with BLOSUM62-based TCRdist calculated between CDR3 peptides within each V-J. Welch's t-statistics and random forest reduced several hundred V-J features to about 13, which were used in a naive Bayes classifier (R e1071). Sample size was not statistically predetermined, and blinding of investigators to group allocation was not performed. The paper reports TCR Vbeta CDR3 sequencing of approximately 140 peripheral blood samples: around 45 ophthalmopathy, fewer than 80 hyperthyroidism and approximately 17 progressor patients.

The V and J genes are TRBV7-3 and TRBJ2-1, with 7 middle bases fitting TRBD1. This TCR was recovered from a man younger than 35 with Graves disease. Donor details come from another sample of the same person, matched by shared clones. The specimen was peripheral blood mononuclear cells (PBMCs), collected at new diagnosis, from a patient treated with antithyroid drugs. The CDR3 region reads CASSLSSQGAYNEQFF. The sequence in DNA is TGTGCCAGCAGCTTAAGTTCCCAGGGGGCCTACAATGAGCAGTTCTTC. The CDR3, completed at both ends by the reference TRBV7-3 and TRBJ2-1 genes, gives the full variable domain GAGVSQTPSNKVTEKGKYVELRCDPISGHTALYWYRQSLGQGPEFLIYFQGTGAADDSGLPNDRFFAVRPEGSVSTLKIQRTERGDSAVYLCASSLSSQGAYNEQFFGPGTRLTVL.